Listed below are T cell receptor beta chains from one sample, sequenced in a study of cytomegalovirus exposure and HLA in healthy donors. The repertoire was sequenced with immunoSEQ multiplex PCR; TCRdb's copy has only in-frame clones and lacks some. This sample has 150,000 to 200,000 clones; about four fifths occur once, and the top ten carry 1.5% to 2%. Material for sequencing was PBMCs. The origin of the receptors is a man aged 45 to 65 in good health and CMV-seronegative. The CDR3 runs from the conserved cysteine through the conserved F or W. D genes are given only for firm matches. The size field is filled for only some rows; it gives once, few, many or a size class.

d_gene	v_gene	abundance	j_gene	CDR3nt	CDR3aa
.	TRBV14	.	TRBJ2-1	TGTGCCAGCAGCCAAGAACTGATCTCCTACAATGAGCAGTTCTTC	CASSQELISYNEQFF
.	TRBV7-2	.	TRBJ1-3	TGTGCCAGCAGCTTAGTTCCGGGACTTAACTCTGGAAACACCATATATTTT	CASSLVPGLNSGNTIYF
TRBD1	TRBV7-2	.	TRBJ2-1	TGTGCCAGCAGCTTATTCCAGGGGGCTATCAATGAGCAGTTCTTC	CASSLFQGAINEQFF
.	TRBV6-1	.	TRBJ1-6	TGTGCCAGCAGTCGGGAGGGGTCCGATAATTCACCCCTCCACTTT	CASSREGSDNSPLHF
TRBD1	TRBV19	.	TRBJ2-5	TGTGCCAGTGGGGACAGGGGGCGGGAGACCCAGTACTTC	CASGDRGRETQYF
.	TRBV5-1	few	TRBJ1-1	TGCGCCAGCAGCCGCGGGACTTATGCTGAAGCTTTCTTT	CASSRGTYAEAFF
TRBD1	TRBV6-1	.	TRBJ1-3	TGTGCCAGCAATCGGGACAGTAGGGACACCATATATTTT	CASNRDSRDTIYF
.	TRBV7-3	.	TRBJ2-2	TGTGCCAGCAGCTTAGCGGGGGCTTACACCGGGGAGCTGTTTTTT	CASSLAGAYTGELFF
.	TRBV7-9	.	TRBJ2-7	TGTGCCAGCAGCCTCGAGAGAACAGGGAGCTCCTACGAGCAGTACTTC	CASSLERTGSSYEQYF
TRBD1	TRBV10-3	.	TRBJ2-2	TGTGCCATCAGTGCCGCCGGGACAGGGGACACCGGGGAGCTGTTTTTT	CAISAAGTGDTGELFF
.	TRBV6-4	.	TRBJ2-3	TGTGCCAGCAGCCCGGGATCTAGCACAGATACGCAGTATTTT	CASSPGSSTDTQYF
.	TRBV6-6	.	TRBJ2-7	TGTGCCAGCAGAACCTACACCAGCGTCTACGAGCAGTACTTC	CASRTYTSVYEQYF
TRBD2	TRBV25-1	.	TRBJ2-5	TGTGCCAGCAGGACTAGCGGGGGGCCTTGGATGACCCAGTACTTC	CASRTSGGPWMTQYF
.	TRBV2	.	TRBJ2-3	TGTGCCAGCAGTGAGAGTCGGGTCACAGATACGCAGTATTTT	CASSESRVTDTQYF
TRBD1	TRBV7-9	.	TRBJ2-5	TGTGCCAGCATCGGACAGGGGGCAAAGACCCAGTACTTC	CASIGQGAKTQYF
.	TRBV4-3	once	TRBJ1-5	TGCGCCAGCAGCAACGGCGGTCAGCCCCAGCATTTT	CASSNGGQPQHF
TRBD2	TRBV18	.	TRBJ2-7	TGTGCCAGCTCACCACCGGGACTAGCGGGCTACGAGCAGTACTTC	CASSPPGLAGYEQYF
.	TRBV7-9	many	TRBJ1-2	TGTGCCAGCAGCTTATCTATCTATGGCTACACCTTC	CASSLSIYGYTF
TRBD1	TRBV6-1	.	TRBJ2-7	TGTGCCACCGGGTTAGACGGGACAGGCAACTACGAGCAGTACTTC	CATGLDGTGNYEQYF
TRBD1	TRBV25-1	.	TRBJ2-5	TGTGCCAGCAGTGGAATCGGGACAGGGGGCATGGGGGAGACCCAGTACTTC	CASSGIGTGGMGETQYF
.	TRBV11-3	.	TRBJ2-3	TGTGCCAGCAGCCCGGGACATGGTGGGGGCACAGATACGCAGTATTTT	CASSPGHGGGTDTQYF
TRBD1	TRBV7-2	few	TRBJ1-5	TGTGCCAGCAGCCTTCAGGGGGCCAGCAATCAGCCCCAGCATTTT	CASSLQGASNQPQHF
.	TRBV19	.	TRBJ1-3	TGTGCCAGTAGGGACTTGGGGATGCCTGGAAACACCATATATTTT	CASRDLGMPGNTIYF
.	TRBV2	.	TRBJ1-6	TGTGCCAGCAAGCGCGTCCCGCTTAATTCACCCCTCCACTTT	CASKRVPLNSPLHF
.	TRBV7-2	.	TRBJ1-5	TGTGCCAGCAGCTTATCTGACTCTGATCAGCCCCAGCATTTT	CASSLSDSDQPQHF
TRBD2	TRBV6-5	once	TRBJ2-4	TGTGCCAGCAGTTACTCCGCTAGCGGGGGGCAAAACATTCAGTACTTC	CASSYSASGGQNIQYF
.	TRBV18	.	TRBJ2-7	TGTGCCAGCTCACCGTACAGCAACTACGAGCAGTACTTC	CASSPYSNYEQYF
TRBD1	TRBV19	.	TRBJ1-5	TGTGCCAGTAGGGGGGGGGACAGGGGGCCGGGTCAGCCCCAGCATTTT	CASRGGDRGPGQPQHF
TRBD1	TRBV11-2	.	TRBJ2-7	TGTGCCAGCAGCTCGGGACAGGCCCACGAGCAGTACTTC	CASSSGQAHEQYF
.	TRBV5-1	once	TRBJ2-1	TGCGCCACTAAGGGGGTAGCGGGCGTAAGCTCCTACAATGAGCAGTTCTTC	CATKGVAGVSSYNEQFF
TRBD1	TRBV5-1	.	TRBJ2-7	TGCGCCAGCACCACAGGGGGGTCCTACGAGCAGTACTTC	CASTTGGSYEQYF
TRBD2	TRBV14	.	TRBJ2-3	TGTGCCAGCAGCCAAGCTGGCGGGGGGGGAGATACGCAGTATTTT	CASSQAGGGGDTQYF
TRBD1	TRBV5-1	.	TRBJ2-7	TGCGCCAGCAGTCGGCCGGGACAGGGGAGCGAGCAGTACTTC	CASSRPGQGSEQYF
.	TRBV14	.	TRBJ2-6	TGTGCCAGCAGCGCAGGCCCCACCTCTGGGGCCAACGTCCTGACTTTC	CASSAGPTSGANVLTF
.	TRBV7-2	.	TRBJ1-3	TGTGCCAGCAGCTTAGCTTGGGGAGCTGGAAACACCATATATTTT	CASSLAWGAGNTIYF
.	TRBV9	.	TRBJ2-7	TGTGCCAGCAGCGTAGACGGCAACTCCGCTAGAGAGCAGTACTTC	CASSVDGNSAREQYF
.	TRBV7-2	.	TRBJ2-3	TGTGCCAGCAGCTTAGGGGGACTAGGGGGCAGCACAGATACGCAGTATTTT	CASSLGGLGGSTDTQYF
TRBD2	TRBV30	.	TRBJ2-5	TGTGCCTGGAGTGCGGGACTAGCGTCCTTGTACCAAGAGACCCAGTACTTC	CAWSAGLASLYQETQYF
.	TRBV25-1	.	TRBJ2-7	TGTGCCAGCAGTGGAAGAGACAGAGGATCCTCCTACGAGCAGTACTTC	CASSGRDRGSSYEQYF
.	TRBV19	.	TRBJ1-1	TGTGCCAGTAGCCCGTCGGCGGGAGGATCGGGTGAAGCTTTCTTT	CASSPSAGGSGEAFF
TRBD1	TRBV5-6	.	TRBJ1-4	TGTGCCAGCAGCTCCGGGACAGAATATGAAAAACTGTTTTTT	CASSSGTEYEKLFF
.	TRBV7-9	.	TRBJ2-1	TGTGCCAGCAGCTTAGAACGGTGGGGCTCTCTTGAGCAGTTCTTC	CASSLERWGSLEQFF
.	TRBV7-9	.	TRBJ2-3	TGTGCCAGCAGCTTACTAGCGCATGCTAGCACAGATACGCAGTATTTT	CASSLLAHASTDTQYF
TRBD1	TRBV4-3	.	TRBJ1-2	TGCGCCAGCAGCCAAGATTGGGGGACAGGGTTAGGCTTACTAGATGGCTACACCTTC	CASSQDWGTGLGLLDGYTF
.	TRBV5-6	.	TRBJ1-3	TGTGCCAGCAGCTTGAGGGGTACTGGAAACACCATATATTTT	CASSLRGTGNTIYF
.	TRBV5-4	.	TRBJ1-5	TGTGCCAGCAGCTCCGCCGGGACACCGAATCAGCCCCAGCATTTT	CASSSAGTPNQPQHF
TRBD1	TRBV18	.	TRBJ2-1	TGTGCCAGCTCATTAGACAGGGCGCTTGAGCAGTTCTTC	CASSLDRALEQFF
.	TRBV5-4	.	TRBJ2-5	TGTGCCAGCAGCTCAATGAAGGGAGACCAAGAGACCCAGTACTTC	CASSSMKGDQETQYF
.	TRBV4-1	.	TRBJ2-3	TGCGCCACCTCGACTCTGGGCGGGGGCTACACAGATACGCAGTATTTT	CATSTLGGGYTDTQYF
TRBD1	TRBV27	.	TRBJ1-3	TGTGCCAGCCCTTACTTCCAGACAGGGCTAAGAAACACCATATATTTT	CASPYFQTGLRNTIYF
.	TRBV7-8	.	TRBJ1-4	TGTGCCAGCAGCTTTGAGGTATCGCAGGGGACTGAAAAACTGTTTTTT	CASSFEVSQGTEKLFF
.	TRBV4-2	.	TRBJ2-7	TGTGCCAGCAGCCCTTCTGGGGCGGGGAACGAGCAGTACTTC	CASSPSGAGNEQYF